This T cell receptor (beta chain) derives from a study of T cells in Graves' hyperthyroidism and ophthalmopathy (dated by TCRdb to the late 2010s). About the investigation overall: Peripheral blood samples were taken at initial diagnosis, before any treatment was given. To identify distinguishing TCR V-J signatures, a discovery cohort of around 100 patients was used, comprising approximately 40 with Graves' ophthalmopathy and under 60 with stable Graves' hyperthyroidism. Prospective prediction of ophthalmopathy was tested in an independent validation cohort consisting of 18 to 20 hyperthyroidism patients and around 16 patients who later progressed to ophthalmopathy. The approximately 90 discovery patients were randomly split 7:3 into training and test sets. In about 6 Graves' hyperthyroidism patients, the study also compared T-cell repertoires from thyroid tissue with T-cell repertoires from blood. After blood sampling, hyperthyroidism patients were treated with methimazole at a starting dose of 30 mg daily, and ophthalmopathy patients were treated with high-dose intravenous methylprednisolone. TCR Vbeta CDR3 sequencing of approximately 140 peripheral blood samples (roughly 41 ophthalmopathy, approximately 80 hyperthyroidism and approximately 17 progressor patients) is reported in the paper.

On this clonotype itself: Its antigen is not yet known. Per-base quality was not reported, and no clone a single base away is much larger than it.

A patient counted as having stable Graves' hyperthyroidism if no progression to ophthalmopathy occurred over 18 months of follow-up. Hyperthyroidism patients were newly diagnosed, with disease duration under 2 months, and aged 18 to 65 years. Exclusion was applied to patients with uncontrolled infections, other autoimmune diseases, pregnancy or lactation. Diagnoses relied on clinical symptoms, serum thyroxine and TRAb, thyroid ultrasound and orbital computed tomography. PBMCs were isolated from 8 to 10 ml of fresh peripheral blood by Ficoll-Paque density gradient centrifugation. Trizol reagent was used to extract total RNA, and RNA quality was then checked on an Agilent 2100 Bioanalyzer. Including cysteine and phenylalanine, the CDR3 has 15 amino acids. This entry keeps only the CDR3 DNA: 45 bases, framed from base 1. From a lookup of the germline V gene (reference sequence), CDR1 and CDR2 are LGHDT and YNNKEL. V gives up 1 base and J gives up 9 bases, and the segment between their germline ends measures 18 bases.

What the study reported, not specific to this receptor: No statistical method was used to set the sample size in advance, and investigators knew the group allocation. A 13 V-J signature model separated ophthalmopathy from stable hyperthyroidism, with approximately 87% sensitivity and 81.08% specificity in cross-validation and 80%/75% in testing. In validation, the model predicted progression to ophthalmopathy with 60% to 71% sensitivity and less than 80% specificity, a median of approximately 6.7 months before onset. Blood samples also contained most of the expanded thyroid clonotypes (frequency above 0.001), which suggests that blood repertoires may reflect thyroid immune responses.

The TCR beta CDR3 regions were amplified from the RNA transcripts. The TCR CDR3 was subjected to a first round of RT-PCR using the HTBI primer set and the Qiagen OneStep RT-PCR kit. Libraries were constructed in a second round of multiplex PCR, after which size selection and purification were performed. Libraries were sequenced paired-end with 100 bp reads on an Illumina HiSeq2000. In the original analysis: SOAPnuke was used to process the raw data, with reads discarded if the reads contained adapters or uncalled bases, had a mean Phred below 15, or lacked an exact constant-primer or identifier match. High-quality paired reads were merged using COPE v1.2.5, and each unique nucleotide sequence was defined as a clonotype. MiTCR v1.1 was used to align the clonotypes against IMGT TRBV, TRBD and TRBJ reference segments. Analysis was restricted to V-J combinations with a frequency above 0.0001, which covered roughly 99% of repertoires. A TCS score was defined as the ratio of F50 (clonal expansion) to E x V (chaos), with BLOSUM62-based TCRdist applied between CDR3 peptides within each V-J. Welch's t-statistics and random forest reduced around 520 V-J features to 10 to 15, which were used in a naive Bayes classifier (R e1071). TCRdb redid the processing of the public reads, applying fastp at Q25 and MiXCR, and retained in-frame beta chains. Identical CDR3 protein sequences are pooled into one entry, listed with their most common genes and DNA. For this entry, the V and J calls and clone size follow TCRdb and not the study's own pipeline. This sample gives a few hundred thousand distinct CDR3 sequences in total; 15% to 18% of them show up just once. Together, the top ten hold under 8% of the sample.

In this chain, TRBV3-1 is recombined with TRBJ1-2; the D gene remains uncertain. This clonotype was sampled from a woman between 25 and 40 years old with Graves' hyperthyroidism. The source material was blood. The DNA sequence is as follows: TGTGCCAGCAGCCAAGTGGCGCGCAGCCCACTGAGCTACACCTTC. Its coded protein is CASSQVARSPLSYTF.